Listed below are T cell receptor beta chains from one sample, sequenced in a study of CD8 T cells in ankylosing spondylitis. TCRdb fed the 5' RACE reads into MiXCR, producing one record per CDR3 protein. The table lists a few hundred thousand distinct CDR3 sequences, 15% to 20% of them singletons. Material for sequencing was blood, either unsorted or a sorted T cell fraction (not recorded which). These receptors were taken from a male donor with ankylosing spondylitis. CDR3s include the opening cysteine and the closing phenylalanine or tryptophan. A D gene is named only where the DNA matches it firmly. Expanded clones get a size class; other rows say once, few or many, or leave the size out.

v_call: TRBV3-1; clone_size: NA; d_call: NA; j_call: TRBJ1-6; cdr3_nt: TGTGCCAGCAGCCGGAGACAAGCCAATTCACCCCTCCACTTT; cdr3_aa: CASSRRQANSPLHF
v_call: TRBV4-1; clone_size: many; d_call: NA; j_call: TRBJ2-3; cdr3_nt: TGCGCCAGCAGCCAATACACAGATACGCAGTATTTT; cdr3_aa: CASSQYTDTQYF
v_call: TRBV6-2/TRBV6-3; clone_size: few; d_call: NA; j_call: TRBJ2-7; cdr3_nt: TGTGCCAGCAGTCAGGGCCTCGGCGAGCAGTACTTC; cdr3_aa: CASSQGLGEQYF
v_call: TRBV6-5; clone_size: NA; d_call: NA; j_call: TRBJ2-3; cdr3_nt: TGTGCCAGCAGTTACGGGTCTGCTAGCCCTCCGCTAGATACGCAGTATTTT; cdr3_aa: CASSYGSASPPLDTQYF
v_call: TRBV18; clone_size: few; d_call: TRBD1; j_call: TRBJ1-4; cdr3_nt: TGTGCCAGCTCACCAAACGGAAGGGGGCGAGCCTCGGGTAATGAAAAACTGTTTTTT; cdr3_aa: CASSPNGRGRASGNEKLFF
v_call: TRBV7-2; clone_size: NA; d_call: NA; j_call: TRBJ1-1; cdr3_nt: TGTGCCAGCAGCTTAGTGGCAGGGCTGGACACTGAAGCTTTCTTT; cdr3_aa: CASSLVAGLDTEAFF
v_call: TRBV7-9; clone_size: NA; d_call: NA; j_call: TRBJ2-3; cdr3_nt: TGTGCCAGCAGCCCTCATAAGGGGGGAGCTCCAGATACGCAGTATTTT; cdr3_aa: CASSPHKGGAPDTQYF
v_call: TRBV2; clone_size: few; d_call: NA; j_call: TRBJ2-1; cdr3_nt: TGTGCCAGCAGTGAAGGTGGTACTGGACTTACTTACAATGAGCAGTTCTTC; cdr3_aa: CASSEGGTGLTYNEQFF
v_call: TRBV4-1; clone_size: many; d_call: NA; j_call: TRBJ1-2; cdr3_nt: TGCGCCAGCAGCCATCCAACCTCCCTCGATGGCTACACCTTC; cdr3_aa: CASSHPTSLDGYTF
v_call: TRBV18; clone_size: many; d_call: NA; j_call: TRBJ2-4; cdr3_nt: TGTGCCAGCTCACCACAGGACCCCCCAGTTCAGTACTTC; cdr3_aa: CASSPQDPPVQYF
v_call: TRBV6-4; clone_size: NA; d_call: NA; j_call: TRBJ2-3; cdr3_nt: TGTGCCACCACGGGTAGAAGCACAGATACGCAGTATTTT; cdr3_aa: CATTGRSTDTQYF
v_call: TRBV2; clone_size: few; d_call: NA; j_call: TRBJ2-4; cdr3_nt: TGTGCCAGCCTCGATCAGCCAGCCAAAAACATTCAGTACTTC; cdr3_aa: CASLDQPAKNIQYF